This TCR beta chain was captured by sequencing in a study of cytomegalovirus exposure and HLA in healthy donors. General study points: While the bulk of TCR sequences proved rare, some public TCRs turned up in many donors. A likely sequencing artifact accounted for one observed cluster of highly shared sequence variants. In a later analysis, TCR beta V- and J-gene trimming was associated with a missense DCLRE1C variant.

The CDR3 runs 13 residues. Looked up from germline, CDR1 is SQVTM and CDR2 is ANQGSEA. Germline trimming cut 3 bases from V and 4 bases from J; bases unmatched to any gene: 4. Note on this clone: What it binds is not known.

PCR employed 60 Vbeta and 13 Jbeta primers. Sequencing used immunoSEQ multiplex PCR; TCRdb keeps in-frame clones, though not all of them. The specimen's table records tens of thousands of clones. The chain uses TRBV29-1 and TRBJ1-2; the match to TRBD1 covers 8 bases. The TCR sequence derives from a woman aged 40 to 50 in good health and CMV-seronegative. Sequencing input: PBMCs. The CDR3 sequence is CSVEYRGGYGYTF. For the CDR3, the DNA is TGCAGCGTTGAGTACAGGGGGGGCTATGGCTACACCTTC.